This TCR beta chain originates from a study of T cells expressing NK-cell markers. Background on the study: Of eight sequenced donors, seven were HCMV-seropositive and one HCMV-seronegative. Study-level points and caveats: CD8+ T cells in roughly six donors included dominant NKG2C+ clonotypes at 1.0-7.0%. These clonotypes additionally ranked first within the CD3+CD56-NKG2C+ fraction of a handful of donors.

Comment on this clonotype: The antigen remains undetermined.

No DNA is given; TCRdb re-called the 5' RACE reads and lists each CDR3 protein once. This specimen shows roughly 350,000 distinct CDR3 sequences; the ten leading clones hold roughly 5.2%. CDR3 length equals 15 residues. Germline V CDR1 and CDR2: DFQATT, SNEGSKA (reference sequence). The receptor was isolated from a man aged 18-75 years in good health. Sequencing was performed on blood T cells: a sorted CD56 or NKG2C T cell subset, CD4+ or CD8+ T cells, or bulk PBMC T cells (not recorded which). This chain links TRBV20-1 with TRBJ2-1. The CDR3 sequence: CSARDYRNAYNEQFF.